This TCR beta chain was captured by sequencing in a study of regulatory T cells in long-lasting Graves disease. This clonotype was seen more than once but under ten times. The CDR3 does not end in the conserved phenylalanine or tryptophan, so this is likely a read error. The limits of the CDR3 on the DNA are not certain, so only TCRdb's listed CDR3 is given. Relying on iRepertoire HTBI primers and Arm-PCR of CDR3 regions, the team built TCR beta libraries. In TCRdb, the multiplex PCR reads were re-called with MiXCR into one record per CDR3 protein. Counted here are approximately 350,000 distinct CDR3 sequences, under 20% occurring once; the ten biggest clones make up 20%. Time point denoted: newly diagnosed GD, antithyroid drugs for less than 3 months. The authors made the TCR library using RNA they extracted from PBMCs. Germline V lookup: CDR1 MDHEN, CDR2 SYDVKM. Ends included, the CDR3 has 12 residues.

These data also formed part of another study, on T cells in Graves' hyperthyroidism and ophthalmopathy.

The source of this sequence is a woman aged 18-35 years with Graves disease. The chain couples TRBV28 to TRBJ1-2; the table's D call, TRBD1, has no DNA check behind it. Specimen: peripheral blood mononuclear cells (PBMCs), collected at new diagnosis, from a patient treated with antithyroid drugs. CDR3: CASTPGAGLCTL.